What follows describes a single TCR beta chain. Antigen: not known. This entry belongs to a study of cytomegalovirus exposure and HLA in healthy donors. For the study at large: Ancestry clustering placed 81% of more than 350 genotyped donors in the Caucasian-associated cluster. Study results and limitations: Compared with the roughly 700-donor mean, an Asian-associated ancestry cluster reportedly had fewer N-insertions, according to a later analysis. Cytomegalovirus association was listed for about 160 TCR beta chains.

60 Vbeta and 13 Jbeta primers were used in PCR. The method was immunoSEQ multiplex PCR; TCRdb's version includes in-frame clones alone and lacks a portion of them. Counted here are 110,000 or so clones, around 79% occurring once; the ten biggest clones make up around 1.4%. Germline CDR1 SEHNR, CDR2 FQNEAQ (reference sequence). V lost 5 bases and J lost 4, with 11 bases in between. The CDR3 length is 13 residues. V and J are TRBV7-9 and TRBJ1-1, with a possible D match to TRBD1 (5 bases). The receptor was isolated from a woman under 30 in good health and CMV-seronegative. The specimen was PBMCs. As DNA, the CDR3 is TGTGCCAGCAGCGCAACGGGGGGCACTGAAGCTTTCTTT. Its translation: CASSATGGTEAFF.